This T cell receptor beta chain was recorded in a study of T cell responses to AZD1222 COVID-19 vaccine. Notes on the study in general: The donor group comprised mostly white British people and more females; the analysis possibly underestimated clonal diversity.

Worth noting for this clone: Its antigen remains unidentified.

The V gene lost 4 bases and the J gene lost 6 bases, with 6 bases spanning the gap. CDR3 length: 11 amino acids. Germline V gene lookup returns CDR1 WSHSY and CDR2 SAAADI. TCRdb's copy holds only in-frame clones and misses some; the assay was immunoSEQ multiplex PCR. The repertoire holds roughly 50,000 clones, with 80% to 90% as singletons. The V and J genes are TRBV10-2 and TRBJ1-1; D not certain. The sequence was obtained from an adult who received the AZD1222 COVID-19 vaccine. The sequences come from peripheral blood, collected 28 days after the second AZD1222 dose. For the CDR3, the DNA is TGCGCCAGCAGTGCTAAGGCTGAAGCTTTCTTT. Residues: CASSAKAEAFF.